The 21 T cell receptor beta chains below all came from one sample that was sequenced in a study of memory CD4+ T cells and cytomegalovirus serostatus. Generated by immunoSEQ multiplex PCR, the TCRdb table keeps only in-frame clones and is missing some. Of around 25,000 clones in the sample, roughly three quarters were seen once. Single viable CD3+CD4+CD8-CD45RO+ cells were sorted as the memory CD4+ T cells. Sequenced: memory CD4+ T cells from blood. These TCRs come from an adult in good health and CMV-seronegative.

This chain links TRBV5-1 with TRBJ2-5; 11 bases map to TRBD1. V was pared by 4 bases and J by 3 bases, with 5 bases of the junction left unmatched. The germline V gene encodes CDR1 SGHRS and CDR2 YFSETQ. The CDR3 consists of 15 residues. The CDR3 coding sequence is TGCGCCAGCAGCACCGGGACAGGGGGGGAAGAGACCCAGTACTTC. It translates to CASSTGTGGEETQYF.

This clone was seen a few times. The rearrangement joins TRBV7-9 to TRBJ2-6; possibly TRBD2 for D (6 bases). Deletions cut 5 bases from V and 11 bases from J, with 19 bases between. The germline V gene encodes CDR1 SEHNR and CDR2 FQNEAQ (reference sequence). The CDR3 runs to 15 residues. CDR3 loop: CASSRLVGTPDVLTF. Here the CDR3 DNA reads TGTGCCAGCAGCCGGTTAGTAGGGACTCCGGACGTCCTGACTTTC.

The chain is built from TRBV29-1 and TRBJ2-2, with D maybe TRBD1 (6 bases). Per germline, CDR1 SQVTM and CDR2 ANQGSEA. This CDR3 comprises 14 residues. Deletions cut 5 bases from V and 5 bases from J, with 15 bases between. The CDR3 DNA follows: TGCAGCGTTAAGACAGGAGGTCGGACCGGGGAGCTGTTTTTT. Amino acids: CSVKTGGRTGELFF.

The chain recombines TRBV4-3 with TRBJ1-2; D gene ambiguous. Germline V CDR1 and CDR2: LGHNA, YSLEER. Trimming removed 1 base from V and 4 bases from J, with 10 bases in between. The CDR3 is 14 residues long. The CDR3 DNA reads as TGCGCCAGCAGCCAAGCCGGTGCTTCCTATGGCTACACCTTC. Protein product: CASSQAGASYGYTF.

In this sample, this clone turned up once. CDR3 in amino acids: CASTPGTANEKLFF. The CDR3 DNA reads TGTGCCAGTACCCCCGGGACGGCTAATGAAAAACTGTTTTTT. The gene calls are TRBV19 and TRBJ1-4; tentatively, D is TRBD1 (5 bases). Germline values: CDR1 LNHDA, CDR2 SQIVND (reference sequence). This CDR3 spans 14 amino acids. Between the trimmed V and J ends, which lost 7 bases and 3 bases, there was a span of 12 bases.

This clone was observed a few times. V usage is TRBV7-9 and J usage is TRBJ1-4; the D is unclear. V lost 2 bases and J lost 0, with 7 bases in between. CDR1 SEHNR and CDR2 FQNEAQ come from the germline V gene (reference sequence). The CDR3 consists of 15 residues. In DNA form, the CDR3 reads TGTGCCAGCAGCTTACCGAATCCAACTAATGAAAAACTGTTTTTT. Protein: CASSLPNPTNEKLFF.

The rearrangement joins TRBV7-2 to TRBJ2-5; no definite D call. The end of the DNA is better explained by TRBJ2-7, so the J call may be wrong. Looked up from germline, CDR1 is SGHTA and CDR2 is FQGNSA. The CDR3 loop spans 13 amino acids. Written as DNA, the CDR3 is TGTGCCAGCAGCGATACTGGACCCTACGAGCAGTACTTC. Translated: CASSDTGPYEQYF.

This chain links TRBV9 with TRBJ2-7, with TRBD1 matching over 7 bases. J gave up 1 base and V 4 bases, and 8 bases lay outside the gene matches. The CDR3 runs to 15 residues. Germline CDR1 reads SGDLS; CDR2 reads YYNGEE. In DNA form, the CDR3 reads TGTGCCAGCAGCCCGAGAGGGGGCCAGTCCTACGAGCAGTACTTC. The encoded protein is CASSPRGGQSYEQYF.

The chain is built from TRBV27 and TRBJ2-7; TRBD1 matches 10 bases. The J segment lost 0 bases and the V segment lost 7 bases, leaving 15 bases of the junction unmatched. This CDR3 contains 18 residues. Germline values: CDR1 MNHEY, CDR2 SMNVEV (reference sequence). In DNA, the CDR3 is TGTGCCAGCACCCCCGTCGCGGGACAGGGGTTTCACTCCTACGAGCAGTACTTC. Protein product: CASTPVAGQGFHSYEQYF.

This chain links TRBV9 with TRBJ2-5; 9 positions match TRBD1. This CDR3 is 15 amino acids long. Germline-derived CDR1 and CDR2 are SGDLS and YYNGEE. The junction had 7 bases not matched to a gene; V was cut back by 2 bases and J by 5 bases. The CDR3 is CASSVRDRDRETQYF. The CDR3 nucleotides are TGTGCCAGCAGCGTCCGGGACAGGGATAGGGAGACCCAGTACTTC.

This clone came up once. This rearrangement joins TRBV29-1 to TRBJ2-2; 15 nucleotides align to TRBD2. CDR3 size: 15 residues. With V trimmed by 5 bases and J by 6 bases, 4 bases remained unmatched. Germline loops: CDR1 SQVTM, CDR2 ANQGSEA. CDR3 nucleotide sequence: TGCAGCGTTCCGGGACTAGCGGGGGGCGCCGGGGAGCTGTTTTTT. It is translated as CSVPGLAGGAGELFF.

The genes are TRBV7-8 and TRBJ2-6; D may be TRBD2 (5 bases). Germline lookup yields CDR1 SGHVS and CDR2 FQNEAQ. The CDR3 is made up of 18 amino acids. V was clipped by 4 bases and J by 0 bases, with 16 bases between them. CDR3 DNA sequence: TGTGCCAGCAGCTACCTCGGGCCGGGAAGCTCTGGGGCCAACGTCCTGACTTTC. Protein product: CASSYLGPGSSGANVLTF.

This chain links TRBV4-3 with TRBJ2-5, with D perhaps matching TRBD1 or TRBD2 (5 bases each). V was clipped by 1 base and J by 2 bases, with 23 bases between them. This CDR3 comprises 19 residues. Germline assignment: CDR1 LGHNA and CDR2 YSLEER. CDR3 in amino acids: CASSQGNRLGVVQQETQYF. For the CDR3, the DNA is TGCGCCAGCAGCCAAGGGAATAGGCTGGGGGTAGTTCAGCAAGAGACCCAGTACTTC.

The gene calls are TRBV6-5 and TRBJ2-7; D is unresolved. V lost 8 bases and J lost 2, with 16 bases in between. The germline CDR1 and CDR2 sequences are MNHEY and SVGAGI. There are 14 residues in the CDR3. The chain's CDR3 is CASGPSGFPYEQYF. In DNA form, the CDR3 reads TGTGCCAGCGGCCCGTCCGGCTTTCCCTACGAGCAGTACTTC.

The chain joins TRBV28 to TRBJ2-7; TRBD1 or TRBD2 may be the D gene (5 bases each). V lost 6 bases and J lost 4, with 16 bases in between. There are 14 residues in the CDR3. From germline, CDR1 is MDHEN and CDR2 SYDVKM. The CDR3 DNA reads TGTGCCAGCAGCACGGGACCGCCGGGGTACGAGCAGTACTTC. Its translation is CASSTGPPGYEQYF.

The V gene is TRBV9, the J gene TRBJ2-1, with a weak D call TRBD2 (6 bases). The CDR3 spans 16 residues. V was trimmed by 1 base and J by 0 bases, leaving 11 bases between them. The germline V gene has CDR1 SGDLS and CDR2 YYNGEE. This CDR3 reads CASSVQAGSSYNEQFF. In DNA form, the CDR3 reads TGTGCCAGCAGCGTACAGGCGGGGAGCTCCTACAATGAGCAGTTCTTC.

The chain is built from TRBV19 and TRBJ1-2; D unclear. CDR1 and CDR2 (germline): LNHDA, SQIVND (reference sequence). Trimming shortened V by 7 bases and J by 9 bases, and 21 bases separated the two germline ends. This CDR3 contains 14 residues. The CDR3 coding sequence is TGTGCCAGTACGCCGGCTCTTGGAGTAGGTAGCTACACCTTC. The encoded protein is CASTPALGVGSYTF.

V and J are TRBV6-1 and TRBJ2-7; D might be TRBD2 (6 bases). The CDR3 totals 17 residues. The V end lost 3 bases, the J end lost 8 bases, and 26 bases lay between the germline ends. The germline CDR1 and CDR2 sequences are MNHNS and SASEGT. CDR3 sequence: CASSDDSGRNSIRKQYF. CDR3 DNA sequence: TGTGCCAGCAGTGACGACTCCGGGAGAAACTCGATACGGAAGCAGTACTTC.

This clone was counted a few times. CDR3 protein: CASSGEPNTEAFF. As DNA, the CDR3 is TGCGCCAGCAGCGGGGAACCTAACACTGAAGCTTTCTTT. The chain recombines TRBV5-1 with TRBJ1-1; no clear D. Trimming removed 4 bases from V and 2 bases from J, with 9 bases in between. CDR3 length: 13 amino acids. CDR1 is SGHRS and CDR2 is YFSETQ in the germline V gene.

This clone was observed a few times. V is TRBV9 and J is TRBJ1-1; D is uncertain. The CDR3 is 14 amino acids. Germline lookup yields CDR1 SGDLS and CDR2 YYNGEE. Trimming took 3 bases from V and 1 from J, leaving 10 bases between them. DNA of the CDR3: TGTGCCAGCAGCGCTCAATGGCAGAACACTGAAGCTTTCTTT. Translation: CASSAQWQNTEAFF.

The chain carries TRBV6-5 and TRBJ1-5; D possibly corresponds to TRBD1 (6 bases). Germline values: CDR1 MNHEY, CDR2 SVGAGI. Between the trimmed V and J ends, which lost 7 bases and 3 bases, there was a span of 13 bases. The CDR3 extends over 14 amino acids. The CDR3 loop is CASTIGTLNQPQHF. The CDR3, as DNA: TGTGCCAGCACTATCGGGACACTCAATCAGCCCCAGCATTTT.